The clone carrying this TCR beta chain was seen ten or more times. The assay was immunoSEQ multiplex PCR, and TCRdb's table has in-frame clones only and misses some. Of a few hundred thousand clones listed, roughly 84% were seen once; the top ten hold about 3.4%. This specimen comes from a study of blood T cell repertoires in COVID-19. Germline V gives CDR1 LNHNV, CDR2 YYDKDF (reference sequence). The length of the CDR3 is 14 residues. V lost 2 bases to trimming and J lost 6 bases; unmatched junction nucleotides: 4. The V gene is TRBV15, the J gene TRBJ2-3, with TRBD1 matching 8 bases. The source material was PBMCs or T cells enriched from blood (not recorded which). The receptor comes from a man over 45 who had recovered from COVID-19. The CDR3 bases are TGTGCCACCAGCAGAAGACAGGGGAGGGATACGCAGTATTTT. Protein sequence: CATSRRQGRDTQYF.